These 2 T cell receptor beta chains originate from one sample sequenced in a study of cytomegalovirus exposure and HLA in healthy donors (dated by TCRdb to about 2017). Library prep was done by the immunoSEQ multiplex PCR assay. For the multiplex PCR, a mixture combining 60 forward primers for TCR Vbeta segments and 13 reverse primers for TCR Jbeta segments was used. Here the immuneACCESS table is served through TCRdb, limited to in-frame sequences with V and J called. Missing clones are a known gap in these copies; in checked studies unresolved V genes cover under half, and the rest lacks a known reason. The sample records 85,000 to 120,000 clones, more than 60% of which are singletons. The top ten clones comprise 3.6% of the sample. What was sequenced was PBMCs. The source of these receptors is a man aged 55 to 70 in good health and CMV-seronegative.

The rearrangement joins TRBV11-2 to TRBJ2-3, with TRBD2 identical over 10 bases. The V gene's germline CDR1 is SGHAT and CDR2 FQNNGV. J lost 0 bases, V lost 0 bases, and 9 bases had no gene match. The CDR3 runs to 19 residues. This CDR3 is CASSLDLSGGLSSTDTQYF. The CDR3 DNA sequence: TGTGCCAGCAGCTTAGATCTTAGCGGGGGGCTCTCTAGCACAGATACGCAGTATTTT.

The rearrangement uses TRBV28 and TRBJ1-4, with D possibly matching TRBD1 (6 bases). The germline V gene encodes CDR1 MDHEN and CDR2 SYDVKM. The germline V and J ends were trimmed by 10 bases and 7 bases, with 16 bases remaining between them. The CDR3 is 13 residues long. This CDR3 is CATETGFTEKLFF. DNA for the CDR3: TGTGCCACCGAAACAGGGTTTACTGAAAAACTGTTTTTT.